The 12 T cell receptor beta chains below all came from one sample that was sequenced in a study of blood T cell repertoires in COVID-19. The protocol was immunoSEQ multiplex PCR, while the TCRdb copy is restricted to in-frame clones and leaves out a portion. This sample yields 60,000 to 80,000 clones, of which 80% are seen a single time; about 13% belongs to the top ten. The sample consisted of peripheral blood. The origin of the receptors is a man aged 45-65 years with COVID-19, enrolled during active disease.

CDR3 bases: TGTGCCAGCAGCCCCGTTCTTAATGAAAAACTGTTTTTT. Protein: CASSPVLNEKLFF. This rearrangement joins TRBV12-3 or TRBV12-4 to TRBJ1-4; no reliable D call. The CDR3 runs 13 residues. V shed 6 bases and J shed 4 bases, with 9 bases lying between them.

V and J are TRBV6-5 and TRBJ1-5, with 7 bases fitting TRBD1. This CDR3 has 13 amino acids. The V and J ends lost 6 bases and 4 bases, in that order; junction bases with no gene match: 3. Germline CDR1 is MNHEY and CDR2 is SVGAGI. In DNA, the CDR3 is TGTGCCAGCAGCTCACAGGGGAATCAGCCCCAGCATTTT. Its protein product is CASSSQGNQPQHF.

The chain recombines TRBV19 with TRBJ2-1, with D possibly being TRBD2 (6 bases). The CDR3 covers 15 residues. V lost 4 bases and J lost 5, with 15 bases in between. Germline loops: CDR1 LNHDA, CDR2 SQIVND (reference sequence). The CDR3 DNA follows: TGTGCCAGTAGTAATTTGGGACTGGGCCACAATGAGCAGTTCTTC. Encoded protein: CASSNLGLGHNEQFF.

CDR3 protein: CASSQDSNRWYTEAFF. CDR3 coding DNA: TGCGCCAGCAGCCAAGATTCGAACAGGTGGTACACTGAAGCTTTCTTT. The chain joins TRBV4-3 to TRBJ1-1; D possibly corresponds to TRBD1 (5 bases). CDR1 is LGHNA, CDR2 YSLEER, per germline. The CDR3 is 16 residues long. The V and J ends lost 0 bases and 3 bases respectively, with 14 bases between them.

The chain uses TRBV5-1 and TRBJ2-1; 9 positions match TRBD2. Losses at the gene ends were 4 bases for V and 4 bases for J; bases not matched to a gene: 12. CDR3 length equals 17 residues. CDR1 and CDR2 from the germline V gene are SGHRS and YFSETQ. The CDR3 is CASSLNKPSGKYNEQFF. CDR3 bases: TGCGCCAGCAGCCTGAACAAACCTAGCGGGAAATACAATGAGCAGTTCTTC.

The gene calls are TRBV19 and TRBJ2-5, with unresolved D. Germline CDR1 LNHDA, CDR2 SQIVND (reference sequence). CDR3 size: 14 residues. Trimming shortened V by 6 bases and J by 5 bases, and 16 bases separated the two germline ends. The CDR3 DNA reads TGTGCCAGTAGCCCCGGATCAGCGACGGAGACCCAGTACTTC. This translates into CASSPGSATETQYF. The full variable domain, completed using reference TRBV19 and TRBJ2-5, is DGGITQSPKYLFRKEGQNVTLSCEQNLNHDAMYWYRQDPGQGLRLIYYSQIVNDFQKGDIAEGYSVSREKKESFPLTVTSAQKNPTAFYLCASSPGSATETQYFGPGTRLLVL.

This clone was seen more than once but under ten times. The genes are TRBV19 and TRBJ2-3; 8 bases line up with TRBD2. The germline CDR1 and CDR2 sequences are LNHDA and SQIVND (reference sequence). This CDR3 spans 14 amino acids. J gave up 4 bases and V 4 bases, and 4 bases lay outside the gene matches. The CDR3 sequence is CASSSSGTSDTQYF. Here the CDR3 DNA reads TGTGCCAGTAGTAGTAGCGGGACCTCAGATACGCAGTATTTT.

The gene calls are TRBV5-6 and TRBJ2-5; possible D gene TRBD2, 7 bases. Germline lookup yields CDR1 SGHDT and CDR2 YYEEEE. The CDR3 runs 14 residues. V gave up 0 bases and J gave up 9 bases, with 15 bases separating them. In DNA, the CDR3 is TGTGCCAGCAGCTTGGGGGGGGGCCTGACGGCCCAGTACTTC. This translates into CASSLGGGLTAQYF.

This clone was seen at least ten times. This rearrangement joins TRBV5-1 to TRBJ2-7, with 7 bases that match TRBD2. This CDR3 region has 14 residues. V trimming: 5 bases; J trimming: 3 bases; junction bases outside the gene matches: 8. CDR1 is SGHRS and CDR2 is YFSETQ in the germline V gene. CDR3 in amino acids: CASSWREKGYEQYF. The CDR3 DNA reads TGCGCCAGCAGTTGGCGGGAGAAAGGCTACGAGCAGTACTTC.

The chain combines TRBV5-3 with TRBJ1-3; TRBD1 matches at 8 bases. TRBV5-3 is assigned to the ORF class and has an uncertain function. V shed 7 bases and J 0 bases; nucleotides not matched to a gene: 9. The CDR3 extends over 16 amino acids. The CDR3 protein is CARDTGGKSSGNTIYF. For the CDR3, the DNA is TGTGCCAGAGATACAGGGGGGAAAAGCTCTGGAAACACCATATATTTT.

This CDR3 is CASSEALRTGGRNQPQHF. CDR3 in DNA: TGTGCCAGCAGTGAAGCGCTTAGGACAGGGGGTCGCAATCAGCCCCAGCATTTT. The J gene is TRBJ1-5, the V gene TRBV6-1, with 10 bases that match TRBD1. Germline CDR1 reads MNHNS; CDR2 reads SASEGT. The CDR3 has 18 amino acids. The trim removed 0 bases at V and 2 bases at J, leaving 7 bases unmatched.

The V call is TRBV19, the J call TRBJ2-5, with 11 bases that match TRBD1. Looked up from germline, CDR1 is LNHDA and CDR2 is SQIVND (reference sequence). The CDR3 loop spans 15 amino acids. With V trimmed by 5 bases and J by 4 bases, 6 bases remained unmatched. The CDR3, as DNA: TGTGCCAGTAGTGCCCGGGACAGGGGGGGAGAGACCCAGTACTTC. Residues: CASSARDRGGETQYF.